Included here is one T cell receptor (beta chain) sequence, with context. The antigen is not known. This record belongs to a study of T-cell reconstitution after alpha-beta-depleted transplantation in children. Notes on the study in general: After transplant, high TCRbeta diversity at day 60 in some patients arose from surviving recipient T cells and thymic progenitors. At the one-year point after transplant, T-cell counts and TCRbeta diversity were found to come mostly from T cells that had been newly produced. By about two months after transplant, alpha-beta T cells reportedly arose from several hundred graft clones that had expanded.

Preparation of the TCRbeta library involved a method that used unique molecular identifiers. A single record per CDR3 protein comes from TCRdb applying MiXCR to the PCR reads. The sample includes hundreds of thousands of distinct CDR3 sequences, approximately 19% of them seen just once. The CDR3 is 15 amino acids. Germline V gene lookup returns CDR1 SGDLS and CDR2 YYNGEE. V lost 7 bases and J lost 3; bases outside the gene matches: 8. The sequence was collected from a male patient aged 2 to 10 who had a stem cell transplant for acute lymphoblastic leukemia, so the T cells may come from the graft donor. The genes are TRBV9 and TRBJ2-7, with 12 bases identical to TRBD2. The material sequenced was PBMCs, mostly from graft donor cells, taken 360 days after TCRalphabeta/CD19-depleted stem cell transplant. CDR3 bases: TGTGCCAGCGGTGGACTAGCGGGGACCCTCTACGAGCAGTACTTC. Translation: CASGGLAGTLYEQYF.